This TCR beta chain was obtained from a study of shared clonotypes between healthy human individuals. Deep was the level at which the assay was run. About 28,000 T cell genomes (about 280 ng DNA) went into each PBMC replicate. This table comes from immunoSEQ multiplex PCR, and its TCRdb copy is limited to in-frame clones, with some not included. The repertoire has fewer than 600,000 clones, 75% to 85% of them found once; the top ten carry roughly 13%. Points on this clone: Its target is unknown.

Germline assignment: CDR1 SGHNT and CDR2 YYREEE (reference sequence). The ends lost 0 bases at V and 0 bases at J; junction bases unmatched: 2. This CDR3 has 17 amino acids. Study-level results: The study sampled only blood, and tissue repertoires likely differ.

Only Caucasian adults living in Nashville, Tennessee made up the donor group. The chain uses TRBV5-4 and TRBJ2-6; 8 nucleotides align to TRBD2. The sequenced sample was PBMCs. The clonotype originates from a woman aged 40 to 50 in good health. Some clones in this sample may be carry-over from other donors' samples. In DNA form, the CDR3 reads TGTGCCAGCAGCTTGGTTGCGGGAGGCTCTGGGGCCAACGTCCTGACTTTC. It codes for CASSLVAGGSGANVLTF.